This TCR beta chain was identified during a study of blood T cell repertoires in COVID-19. This CDR3 region has 17 residues. V was pared by 2 bases and J by 4 bases, with 13 bases of the junction left unmatched. CDR1 and CDR2 (germline): MDHEN, SYDVKM. Clones were sequenced by immunoSEQ multiplex PCR, and TCRdb holds only the in-frame ones, with some missing. Of around 58,000 clones listed, 91% are singletons. Source material: peripheral blood. The sequence was collected from a woman aged 55-69 years with active or convalescent COVID-19. The rearrangement links TRBV28 to TRBJ1-2, with 7 bases fitting TRBD1. The CDR3 DNA reads as TGTGCCAGCAGTTTACAGCTCGGGGGAACAGGGGTCTATGGCTACACCTTC. Its translation is CASSLQLGGTGVYGYTF.